This TCR beta chain was profiled in a study of blood T cell repertoires in COVID-19. Study-wide context: Collection of acute and convalescent COVID-19 samples took place in the United States, Italy and Spain. The analysed material was cDNA or gDNA that came from T cells, B-cell-depleted T cells, or PBMCs.

In germline, CDR1 is LGHNA, CDR2 YSLEER. Losses at the gene ends were 3 bases for V and 6 bases for J; bases not matched to a gene: 4. This CDR3 has 13 residues. In the authors' methods: Counts of nucleated cells, estimated from reference gene primer amplification, were obtained. Sequencing used immunoSEQ multiplex PCR; TCRdb keeps in-frame clones, though not all of them. Clone size and the V and J calls come from that table; the DNA yielded D and trimming. The sample consists of about 70,000 clones, 60% to 80% of them appearing once. Sample share makes this clone large. V and J are TRBV4-3 and TRBJ2-7; 8 bases fit TRBD1. Sequencing was carried out using peripheral blood. The receptor's source is a human donor in a cohort sampled during active COVID-19. The CDR3 loop reads CASSHRTGREQYF. The CDR3 nucleotides are TGCGCCAGCAGCCATCGGACAGGGCGCGAGCAGTACTTC.